This T cell receptor beta chain is from a study of STAT3 mutations in large granular lymphocyte leukemia. Across the study: Roughly half the longitudinally sequenced T-LGLL patients had canonical STAT3 mutations. The study, taken as a whole, reports: Every T-LGLL patient had at least one immunodominant TCRbeta clonotype.

The V end lost 3 bases, the J end lost 0 bases, and 9 bases lay between the germline ends. The CDR3 extends over 15 amino acids. The V gene's germline CDR1 is LNHDA and CDR2 SQIVND (reference sequence). Details on this clone: Its antigen remains unidentified.

Sequenced by immunoSEQ multiplex PCR; TCRdb stores in-frame clones only, minus some. The top ten clones hold 0.4% to 0.55% of a sample with about 42,000 clones, 81% of them seen once. Sequencing was carried out using PBMCs. This clonotype originated in a human donor with T large granular lymphocyte leukemia. Some clones in this sample may be carry-over from other donors' samples. The chain joins TRBV19 to TRBJ1-5, with D uncertain. CDR3 nucleotides: TGTGCCAGTAGTATTGACTCCTATAGCAATCAGCCCCAGCATTTT. Amino acid sequence: CASSIDSYSNQPQHF.